The clone carrying this T cell receptor (beta chain) was observed a single time. This sample was taken from a study of siplizumab effects on memory and regulatory T cells. Profiling relied on immunoSEQ multiplex PCR, and the TCRdb table lists in-frame clones only, not all of them. The sample lists 50,000 to 75,000 clones, approximately 96% seen once, with around 0.086% in the top ten. The CDR3 is made up of 15 amino acids. Trimming stripped 3 bases from V and 2 bases from J, with 13 bases between. CDR1 and CDR2 (germline): MGHRA, YSYEKL. The TCR was taken from a human donor in good health. The sequenced sample was naive CD8+ T cells sorted from blood. V and J are TRBV4-1 and TRBJ2-5, with a weak D call TRBD1 (6 bases). CDR3 loop: CASSHASTGQETQYF. For the CDR3, the DNA is TGCGCCAGCAGCCACGCCTCGACAGGACAAGAGACCCAGTACTTC.